This TCR beta chain appears in the sequencing data of a study of shared clonotypes between healthy human individuals. General study results and limits: Only blood was sampled, and tissue TCR repertoires likely differ from blood ones.

The CDR3 is 15 residues long. Trimming cost V 4 bases and J 2 bases; bases outside gene matches: 5. The germline V gene has CDR1 SNHLY and CDR2 FYNNEI. Samples underwent the assay at deep level. This table comes from immunoSEQ multiplex PCR, and its TCRdb copy is limited to in-frame clones, with some not included. Here the sample spans 400,000 to 500,000 clones, roughly 85% being singletons. Regarding this clone: Its matching antigen is unknown.

The source is a woman in her forties in good health. Some clones in this sample may be carry-over from other donors' samples. The rearrangement uses TRBV2 and TRBJ2-1, with 7 positions matching TRBD2. Sequencing was carried out using PBMCs. The CDR3 reads CASSVSGRAYNEQFF. The CDR3, as DNA: TGTGCCAGCAGTGTATCGGGGAGGGCCTACAATGAGCAGTTCTTC.